The rows below give T cell receptor beta chains drawn from one sample of a study of neurological immune-mediated disorders. One entry per CDR3 protein results from TCRdb running MiXCR on the 5' RACE reads. The data show 25,000 to 30,000 distinct CDR3 sequences, with about a sixth seen just once and about 5% held by the top ten. The sample comprised CD4+ T cells from blood. The receptor set was obtained from a female donor with HTLV-1-associated myelopathy (HAM/TSP). Each CDR3 is given with its conserved first and last residue. Each record gives: V gene, clone size, D gene, J gene, CDR3 protein, CDR3 DNA. The D gene is left open where the match is weak. Clone size appears in some rows only: once, few, many, or a class for an expanded clone.

>TRBV5-1|many|NA|TRBJ2-5
CASSTNPLGETQYF
TGCGCCAGCAGTACTAACCCCCTAGGGGAGACCCAGTACTTC
>TRBV7-2|many|TRBD1|TRBJ2-1
CASSPDRAYNNEQFF
TGTGCCAGCAGCCCCGACAGGGCCTATAATAATGAGCAGTTCTTC
>TRBV6-2/TRBV6-3|many|TRBD1|TRBJ1-5
CASSYVRQGFRQPQHF
TGTGCCAGCAGTTACGTGAGACAGGGGTTTCGTCAGCCCCAGCATTTT
>TRBV5-5|many|NA|TRBJ1-2
CASSSDSTNYGYTF
TGTGCCAGCAGCTCCGACAGCACTAACTATGGCTACACCTTC
>TRBV5-1|many|TRBD1|TRBJ2-6
CASSRQGAPGANVLTF
TGCGCCAGCAGTAGACAGGGGGCCCCTGGGGCCAACGTCCTGACTTTC
>TRBV3-1|many|NA|TRBJ2-5
CASSQKSETQYF
TGTGCCAGCAGCCAAAAATCCGAGACCCAGTACTTC
>TRBV14|NA|NA|TRBJ2-1
CASSERWHLSDEQFF
TGTGCCAGCAGCGAAAGGTGGCACCTCTCCGATGAGCAGTTCTTC
>TRBV20-1|many|NA|TRBJ2-5
CSARDQANQETQYF
TGCAGTGCTAGGGATCAGGCCAACCAAGAGACCCAGTACTTC
>TRBV7-9|many|NA|TRBJ2-6
CASSFRTDSGANVLTF
TGTGCCAGCAGCTTCAGGACAGACTCTGGGGCCAACGTCCTGACTTTC
>TRBV7-2|many|NA|TRBJ2-5
CASADGETQYF
TGTGCCAGCGCCGACGGAGAGACCCAGTACTTC
>TRBV29-1|NA|TRBD2|TRBJ2-3
CSVVSSGDGTDTQYF
TGCAGCGTAGTGTCTAGCGGGGACGGCACAGATACGCAGTATTTT
>TRBV5-1|many|TRBD1|TRBJ2-5
CASSLVGTGQETQYF
TGCGCCAGCAGCTTGGTGGGGACAGGGCAAGAGACCCAGTACTTC
>TRBV20-1|many|NA|TRBJ2-7
CSARAASDEQYF
TGCAGTGCCCGGGCGGCCTCGGACGAGCAGTACTTC
>TRBV5-1|many|TRBD2|TRBJ2-1
CASSLEVAGRDEQFF
TGCGCCAGCAGCTTGGAGGTAGCGGGAAGGGATGAGCAGTTCTTC
>TRBV5-5|few|NA|TRBJ1-6
CASSFYICSATTIGVNSPLHF
NA
>TRBV4-2|NA|NA|TRBJ1-4
CASQVTTKEEKLFF
TGTGCCAGCCAAGTCACGACAAAGGAGGAAAAACTGTTTTTT
>TRBV28|few|NA|TRBJ2-7
CASSLRGPTYEQYF
TGTGCCAGCAGTTTAAGGGGCCCGACCTACGAGCAGTACTTC
>TRBV11-2|many|TRBD1|TRBJ1-1
CASSTGQARSTEAFF
TGTGCCAGCAGCACTGGACAGGCAAGGAGCACTGAAGCTTTCTTT
>TRBV20-1|many|TRBD1|TRBJ2-4
CSARDFQGGAGDIQYF
TGCAGTGCTAGAGATTTTCAAGGGGGCGCGGGTGACATTCAGTACTTC
>TRBV29-1|many|NA|TRBJ1-3
CSVDTGVSGNTIYF
TGCAGCGTCGATACAGGAGTATCTGGAAACACCATATATTTT
>TRBV28|many|NA|TRBJ1-5
CASSRLKLGNQPQHF
TGTGCCAGCAGTCGACTCAAATTAGGCAATCAGCCCCAGCATTTT
>TRBV5-1|many|TRBD1|TRBJ1-1
CASRPQGSATEAFF
TGCGCCAGCAGACCACAGGGGTCAGCCACTGAAGCTTTCTTT
>TRBV20-1|many|NA|TRBJ1-5
CSAREGAENQPQHF
TGCAGTGCTAGAGAAGGGGCGGAGAATCAGCCCCAGCATTTT
>TRBV6-5|many|NA|TRBJ1-2
CASSPISRSGTYGYTF
TGTGCCAGCAGCCCGATCTCTCGATCAGGAACCTATGGCTACACCTTC
>TRBV5-5|many|NA|TRBJ2-1
CASSPSDEGEQFF
TGTGCCAGCAGCCCCTCCGACGAGGGTGAGCAGTTCTTC
>TRBV6-6|many|TRBD1|TRBJ2-5
CASSYSPGTGEETQYF
TGTGCCAGCAGTTACTCCCCTGGGACAGGGGAAGAGACCCAGTACTTC
>TRBV28|medium-sized|NA|TRBJ2-5
CASSRAQDTQYF
TGTGCCAGCAGTCGGGCCCAAGATACCCAGTACTTC
>TRBV29-1|NA|NA|TRBJ1-1
CSTSLAGSMNTEAFF
TGCAGCACTTCGTTGGCGGGGAGCATGAACACTGAAGCTTTCTTT
>TRBV4-3|many|NA|TRBJ2-2
CASSQDLARGARELFF
TGCGCCAGCAGCCAAGATCTAGCCAGGGGAGCCCGGGAGCTGTTTTTT
>TRBV9|many|NA|TRBJ2-3
CASSDMGVRSDTQYF
TGTGCCAGCAGCGACATGGGAGTAAGATCGGATACGCAGTATTTT
>TRBV24-1|many|NA|TRBJ2-1
CATSDSSGDNEQFF
TGTGCCACCAGTGATTCTTCTGGGGATAATGAGCAGTTCTTC
>TRBV3-1|many|NA|TRBJ2-5
CASSQETGTQYF
TGTGCCAGCAGCCAAGAGACAGGGACCCAGTACTTC
>TRBV7-6|NA|NA|TRBJ2-7
CASSLTDIGTYEQYF
TGTGCCAGCAGCTTAACAGACATCGGTACCTACGAGCAGTACTTC
>TRBV21-1|many|NA|TRBJ1-5
CASSKVGGGSLSNQPQHF
NA
>TRBV12-3/TRBV12-4|many|NA|TRBJ2-4
CASSLDRVGKNIQYF
TGTGCCAGCAGTTTGGACCGGGTGGGCAAAAACATTCAGTACTTC
>TRBV28|many|NA|TRBJ2-5
CASSLWGGREETQYF
TGTGCCAGCAGTTTATGGGGAGGTCGGGAAGAGACCCAGTACTTC
>TRBV4-3|many|TRBD2|TRBJ2-1
CASSQGAGGPSNEQFF
TGCGCCAGCAGCCAAGGAGCGGGGGGGCCTAGCAATGAGCAGTTCTTC